The entry below describes one TCR beta chain. No antigen is known for it. These data originate in a study of shared clonotypes between healthy human individuals. Study-level information: Plates per donor: three CD4 naive, three CD4 memory, two CD8 naive, one CD8 memory.

The CDR3 covers 17 residues. Unmatched junction bases numbered 10, after V lost 0 bases and J lost 7 bases. The germline V gene encodes CDR1 SGDLS and CDR2 YYNGEE. Source study methods: Because ImmunoSEQ provided only junction sequences with no quality scores, the filtering differed. TCRdb's copy holds only in-frame clones and misses some; the assay was immunoSEQ multiplex PCR. V and J calls and clone size come straight from that table; D and trimming were deduced from the DNA. There are some 2.1 million clones in the sample; roughly 96% occur only once, and 0.1% to 0.15% lies in the top ten. Study conclusions and caveats: Non-shared clonotypes showed lower generation probabilities than clonotypes common to all four donors.

The sample was naive CD4+ T cells sorted from blood. Subset indicated: CD45RA+ positively selected. The chain employs TRBV9 and TRBJ2-1, with 10 positions matching TRBD1. The TCR was taken from a man aged 18 to 30 in good health. The CDR3 region has the DNA TGTGCCAGCAGCGTAGGAGGTGACAGGGGGCTCGTTAATGAGCAGTTCTTC. This codes for CASSVGGDRGLVNEQFF.